This TCR beta chain was recorded in a study of T-cell reconstitution after alpha-beta-depleted transplantation in children. Overall study results and limits: Recipient T cells and thymic progenitors that survived gave rise to the high TCRbeta diversity observed at day 60 in some patients.

Turning to this clonotype: What it recognizes is unknown.

Unique molecular identifiers were incorporated into the prepared TCRbeta library. TCRdb re-called the PCR reads with MiXCR, one entry per CDR3 protein. The table has about 150,000 distinct CDR3 sequences, about 9% seen once. The CDR3 loop spans 15 amino acids. V dropped 4 bases and J dropped 6; count of bases not matched to a gene: 11. Germline-derived CDR1 and CDR2 are GTSNPN and SVGIG (reference sequence). This chain connects TRBV30 to TRBJ2-1; 8 nucleotides align to TRBD2. Source: PBMCs, mostly from graft donor cells, taken 180 days after TCRalphabeta/CD19-depleted stem cell transplant. The TCR comes from a female patient aged 2-10 years who had a stem cell transplant for congenital amegakaryocytic thrombocytopenia, so the T cells may come from the graft donor. The CDR3 bases are TGTGCCTGGAAAAAACAATGGACTAGCCTCAATGAGCAGTTCTTC. Its translation: CAWKKQWTSLNEQFF.